These T cell receptor beta chains were read from a single sample in a study of CD4 T cells in relation to SARS-CoV-2 and coronaviruses. Antigen specificity for these receptors is unknown. Produced via immunoSEQ multiplex PCR; TCRdb's table is partial and in-frame only. The data contain around 20,000 clones, over 65% of them singletons. The sequencing sample was made of CD4+ T cells from PBMCs, cultured in vitro. Receptors were obtained from a human donor in good health. The CDR3 runs from the conserved cysteine through the conserved F or W. A D gene is named only where the DNA matches it firmly. Only part of the rows carry a size: once, few, many, or a class if the clone is expanded.

V,J,D,size,CDR3,DNA
TRBV18,TRBJ2-3,-,few,CASSPYTDTQYF,TGTGCCAGCTCACCATATACAGATACGCAGTATTTT
TRBV7-2,TRBJ2-3,-,-,CASSSDRWIDTQYF,TGTGCCAGCAGCTCCGACAGGTGGATAGATACGCAGTATTTT
TRBV19,TRBJ1-2,-,-,CASSLPGHLRGYTF,TGTGCCAGTAGTCTCCCTGGACACCTTCGTGGCTACACCTTC
TRBV19,TRBJ1-5,-,-,CASSGQSNQPQHF,TGTGCCAGTAGTGGGCAGAGCAATCAGCCCCAGCATTTT
TRBV5-6,TRBJ1-1,TRBD1,-,CASSFRARGWTEAFF,TGTGCCAGCAGCTTTAGGGCCAGGGGGTGGACTGAAGCTTTCTTT
TRBV6-5,TRBJ1-2,-,-,CASSRPGAANYGYTF,TGTGCCAGCAGTCGTCCAGGGGCAGCAAACTATGGCTACACCTTC
TRBV6-5,TRBJ2-5,-,-,CASKPDRQGGTQYF,TGTGCCAGCAAACCCGACAGGCAGGGAGGGACCCAGTACTTC
TRBV16,TRBJ2-1,-,-,CASSQSSSYNEQFF,TGTGCCAGCAGCCAGTCCAGCTCCTACAATGAGCAGTTCTTC
TRBV5-6,TRBJ2-1,-,-,CASSLASGRRYNEQFF,TGTGCCAGCAGCTTGGCTAGTGGGAGGCGTTACAATGAGCAGTTCTTC
TRBV7-2,TRBJ1-3,TRBD1,-,CASSIQGSGNTIYF,TGTGCCAGCAGTATACAGGGGTCTGGAAACACCATATATTTT
TRBV6-5,TRBJ2-1,TRBD2,-,CASSYPPGLANEQFF,TGTGCCAGCAGTTACCCTCCGGGACTAGCCAATGAGCAGTTCTTC
TRBV5-6,TRBJ1-3,-,-,CASSLPPQGYSGNTIYF,TGTGCCAGCAGCTTACCTCCCCAGGGTTACTCTGGAAACACCATATATTTT